The clone carrying this T cell receptor (beta chain) was counted once. Its antigen remains unidentified. These data belong to a study of PD-1 blockade in classical Hodgkin lymphoma. Points from the study as a whole: At baseline, newly diagnosed patients reportedly showed less TCR diversity than healthy donors.

This CDR3 is built from 13 residues. Trimming shortened V by 3 bases and J by 4 bases, and 10 bases separated the two germline ends. Germline CDR1 PRHDT, CDR2 FYEKMQ (reference sequence). Generated by immunoSEQ multiplex PCR, the TCRdb table keeps only in-frame clones and is missing some. The repertoire holds about 15,000 clones, with approximately 83% as singletons. Following autologous stem cell transplantation, relapse occurred in every patient, and exposure to brentuximab vedotin varied. The receptor's source is a human donor with classical Hodgkin lymphoma. The sample consisted of peripheral blood mononuclear cells (PBMCs), taken before the second cycle of nivolumab. The genes are TRBV13 and TRBJ2-7; D is undetermined. The CDR3 protein is CASSFQARYEQYF. In DNA, the CDR3 is TGTGCCAGCAGCTTTCAGGCTCGATACGAGCAGTACTTC.